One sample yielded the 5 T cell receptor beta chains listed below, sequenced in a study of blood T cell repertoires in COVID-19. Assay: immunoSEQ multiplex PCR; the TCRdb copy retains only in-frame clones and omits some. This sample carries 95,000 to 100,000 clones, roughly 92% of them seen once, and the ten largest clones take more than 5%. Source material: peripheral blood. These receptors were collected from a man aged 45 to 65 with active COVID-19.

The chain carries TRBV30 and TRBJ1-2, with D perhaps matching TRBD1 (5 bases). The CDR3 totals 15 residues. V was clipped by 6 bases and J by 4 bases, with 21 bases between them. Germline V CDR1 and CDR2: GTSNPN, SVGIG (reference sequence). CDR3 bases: TGTGCCTGTTTAAGGAGGGGAGTAGGTACCTATGGCTACACCTTC. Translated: CACLRRGVGTYGYTF. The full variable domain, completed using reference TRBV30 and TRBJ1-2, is SQTIHQWPATLVQPVGSPLSLECTVEGTSNPNLYWYRQAAGRGLQLLFYSVGIGQISSEVPQNLSASRPQDRQFILSSKKLLLSDSGFYLCACLRRGVGTYGYTFGSGTRLTVV.

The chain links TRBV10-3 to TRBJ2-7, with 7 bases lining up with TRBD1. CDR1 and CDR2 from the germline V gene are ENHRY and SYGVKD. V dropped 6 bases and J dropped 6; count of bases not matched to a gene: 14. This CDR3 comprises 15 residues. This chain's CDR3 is CAISNPGQLAGEQYF. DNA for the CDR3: TGTGCCATCAGCAATCCGGGACAGTTGGCGGGCGAGCAGTACTTC.

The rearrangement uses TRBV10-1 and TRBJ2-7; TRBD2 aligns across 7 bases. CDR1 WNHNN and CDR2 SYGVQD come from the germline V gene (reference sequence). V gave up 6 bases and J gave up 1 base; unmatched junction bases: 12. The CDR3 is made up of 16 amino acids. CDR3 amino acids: CASSPGLGRGSYEQYF. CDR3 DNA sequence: TGCGCCAGCAGCCCCGGACTAGGCAGAGGGTCCTACGAGCAGTACTTC.

The DNA for the CDR3 is TGTGCTAGTGGAATCGGGACTAGCGGGAGTGTCAATGAGCAGTTCTTC. Translated, it gives CASGIGTSGSVNEQFF. V gene TRBV12-5 combines with J gene TRBJ2-1; 14 bases line up with TRBD2. J lost 6 bases, V lost 6 bases, and 7 bases had no gene match. Germline lookup yields CDR1 LGHNT and CDR2 FRNRAP. This CDR3 comprises 16 residues.

This chain's CDR3 is CASSLVGQGTGELFF. The DNA of the CDR3 is TGTGCCAGCAGCTTGGTGGGGCAGGGCACCGGGGAGCTGTTTTTT. The chain combines TRBV5-4 with TRBJ2-2, with a weak D call TRBD1 (5 bases). Per the germline V gene, CDR1 is SGHNT and CDR2 is YYREEE (reference sequence). The CDR3 has 15 residues. Trimming took 0 bases from V and 4 from J, leaving 10 bases between them.